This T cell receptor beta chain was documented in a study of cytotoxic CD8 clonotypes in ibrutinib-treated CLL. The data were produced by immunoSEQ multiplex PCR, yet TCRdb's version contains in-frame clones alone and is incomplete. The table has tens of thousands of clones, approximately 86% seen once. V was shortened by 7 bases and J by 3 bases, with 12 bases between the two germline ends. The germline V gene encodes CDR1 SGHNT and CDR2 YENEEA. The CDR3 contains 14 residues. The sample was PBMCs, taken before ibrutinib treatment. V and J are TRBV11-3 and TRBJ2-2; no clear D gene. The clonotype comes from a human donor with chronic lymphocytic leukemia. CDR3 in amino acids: CASTRTYHTGELFF. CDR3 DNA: TGTGCCAGCACCCGGACCTACCACACCGGGGAGCTGTTTTTT.